The rows below give T cell receptor beta chains drawn from one sample of a study of blood T cells in healthy people across ages. TCRdb fed the 5' RACE reads into MiXCR, producing one record per CDR3 protein. Of 750,000 to 1,000,000 distinct CDR3 sequences listed, 29% are singletons. The same specimen was also included in a second study, on T cells of mothers and their children.

The sample was blood. The receptors here all came from a woman aged 40 to 55 in good health. Each CDR3 is given with its conserved first and last residue. The D gene is left open where the match is weak. Only some rows state a clone size, as once, few, many or a class for expanded clones.

V gene,J gene,clone size,D gene,CDR3 DNA,CDR3 protein
TRBV20-1,TRBJ1-5,NA,NA,TGCAGTGCTACCAGTTATGAGGACAGACCCCAATGGTACAATCAGCCCCAGCATTTT,CSATSYEDRPQWYNQPQHF
TRBV12-3/TRBV12-4,TRBJ1-2,NA,NA,TGTGCCAGCACCACCGGGCATGGCTACACCTTC,CASTTGHGYTF
TRBV27,TRBJ1-2,NA,NA,TGTGCCAGCAGTTTATCGATGGGAGGGGAGGGCACCTTC,CASSLSMGGEGTF
TRBV7-2,TRBJ2-3,many,NA,TGTGCCAGCAGCTCTCCCCACGGGGGCACAGATACGCAGTATTTT,CASSSPHGGTDTQYF
TRBV6-1,TRBJ2-1,NA,NA,TGTGCCAGCAGTGAAGCCCCCTTATCCGAGCAGTTCTTC,CASSEAPLSEQFF
TRBV5-1,TRBJ2-7,many,NA,TGCGCCAGCAGCTTGGCCACAGGGATATGGCCCTACGAGCAGTACTTC,CASSLATGIWPYEQYF
TRBV6-5,TRBJ2-7,NA,TRBD1,TGTGCCAGCAGTTCGGCCCGGGACAGGGGGAGGGATGAGCAGTACTTC,CASSSARDRGRDEQYF
TRBV7-8,TRBJ1-4,few,NA,TGTGCCAGCAGCCGGGACGGGACGCGGGAAAAACTGTTTTTT,CASSRDGTREKLFF
TRBV7-6,TRBJ2-1,few,NA,TGTGCCAGCAGCTTATCAACAGGCCATGTCCGGGGTGAGCAGTTCTTC,CASSLSTGHVRGEQFF
TRBV5-1,TRBJ2-3,few,NA,TGCGCCAGCAGCTTAACACAGGGCAGCGCAGATACGCAGTATTTT,CASSLTQGSADTQYF
TRBV20-1,TRBJ2-7,NA,NA,TGCAGTGCTAGGGACGGGGGTCGGCACGAGCAGTACTTC,CSARDGGRHEQYF
TRBV28,TRBJ1-2,many,NA,TGTGCCAGCAGTTCGGGGAGTCGCTATGGCTACACCTTC,CASSSGSRYGYTF
TRBV29-1,TRBJ2-3,NA,TRBD2,TGCAGCGTTGTAGCGGGTAGCACAGATACGCAGTATTTT,CSVVAGSTDTQYF
TRBV3-1,TRBJ2-1,few,NA,TGTGCCAGCAGCCACGTCCCCGGGGGAAATGAGCAGTTCTTC,CASSHVPGGNEQFF
TRBV7-7,TRBJ2-7,many,NA,TGTGCTGGGTGGACGGGGGGCAACGAGCAGTACTTC,CAGWTGGNEQYF
TRBV5-1,TRBJ2-3,once,NA,TGCGCCAGCAGCTTATTACCGGGACCCCTTAAAGATACGCAGTATTTT,CASSLLPGPLKDTQYF
TRBV28,TRBJ2-7,many,NA,TGTGCCAGCAGCGAAACCAGATACGAGCAGTACTTC,CASSETRYEQYF
TRBV6-1,TRBJ2-3,NA,NA,TGTGCCAGCAGTGTACCCTTATGGGGCAGTAGCACAGATACGCAGTATTTT,CASSVPLWGSSTDTQYF
TRBV27,TRBJ2-4,many,TRBD1,TGTGCCAGCCTCCCCCTCTCGGGACAGGGAAACATTCAGTACTTC,CASLPLSGQGNIQYF